This T cell receptor beta chain comes out of a study of ipilimumab plus nivolumab after autologous stem cell transplantation. TCRdb's table, derived via immunoSEQ multiplex PCR, lists solely in-frame clones and lacks some. The sample includes approximately 80,000 clones, approximately 86% of them seen just once. The clonotype originates from a male donor with diffuse large B-cell lymphoma. Sequenced here: PBMCs, sampled in a trial of ipilimumab plus nivolumab as post-transplant consolidation.

The CDR3 DNA follows: TGCGCCAGCAGCTTGGTTTCTCTAGCGGGGGTTCAGAGCTCCTACAATGAGCAGTTCTTC. Translation gives CASSLVSLAGVQSSYNEQFF. V is TRBV5-1 and J is TRBJ2-1; 10 nucleotides align to TRBD2. Trimming took 0 bases from V and 0 from J; bases not matched to a gene: 12. CDR1 SGHRS and CDR2 YFSETQ come from the germline V gene. The CDR3 runs to 20 residues.